This TCR beta chain was captured by sequencing in a study of human T cells and chemical hapten exposure. The V end lost 11 bases, the J end lost 4 bases, and 14 bases lay between the germline ends. This CDR3 contains 12 residues. The germline V gene encodes CDR1 MNHNY and CDR2 SVGAGI (reference sequence). The time point here: patch test 3, about 24 weeks after DPC sensitization. Treatment of the sample: therapeutic diphenylcyclopropenone sensitization with weekly scalp DPC. Individual cDNA molecules in this library carried unique molecular identifiers. In TCRdb, the RACE reads were re-called with MiXCR into one record per CDR3 protein. In the table there are 95,000 to 150,000 distinct CDR3 sequences, around 10% of which are singletons. This clonotype showed up just a few times.

The sequences come from whole blood, collected in connection with sensitization to the hapten diphenylcyclopropenone (DPC). The origin of this receptor is a woman between 45 and 65 years old with alopecia areata. Some clones in this sample may be carry-over from other donors' samples. V gene TRBV6-6 combines with J gene TRBJ1-2, with D unresolved. CDR3 residues: CAPFGWAYGYTF. The CDR3 coding sequence is TGTGCCCCGTTCGGCTGGGCCTATGGCTACACCTTC.